This T cell receptor (beta chain) came from a study of T cells in Graves' hyperthyroidism and ophthalmopathy. V lost 0 bases and J 4 bases, leaving 18 bases between the germline ends. This CDR3 is 17 amino acids long. Germline CDR1 reads MNHEY; CDR2 reads SVGEGT. The TCR beta CDR3 regions underwent amplification using RNA transcripts as the source. The HTBI primer set was used in a first-round RT-PCR of the TCR CDR3. TCRdb reprocessed the multiplex PCR reads via MiXCR and lists one record per CDR3 protein. The sample yields approximately 490,000 distinct CDR3 sequences, roughly 22% seen once. This clonotype was seen more than once but under ten times. The target antigen is unknown. The study included ophthalmopathy patients with Clinical Activity Score at least 3, NOSPECS grade at least 4 and duration under 3 months. Diagnosing involved the use of clinical symptoms, serum thyroxine and TRAb, thyroid ultrasound and orbital computed tomography.

The study, taken as a whole, reports: Among clonotypes expanded in thyroid above 0.001, most were also found in blood. Stable hyperthyroidism was told apart from ophthalmopathy by a model built on 13 V-J features.

This clonotype was obtained from a woman aged 70-85 years with Graves' ophthalmopathy. Sample: blood. The chain links TRBV6-2 or TRBV6-3 to TRBJ1-2; tentatively, D is TRBD1 (6 bases). In DNA form, the CDR3 reads TGTGCCAGCAGTTACTCAGGACAGACGCTCGGCCCCTATGGCTACACCTTC. Encoded protein: CASSYSGQTLGPYGYTF.